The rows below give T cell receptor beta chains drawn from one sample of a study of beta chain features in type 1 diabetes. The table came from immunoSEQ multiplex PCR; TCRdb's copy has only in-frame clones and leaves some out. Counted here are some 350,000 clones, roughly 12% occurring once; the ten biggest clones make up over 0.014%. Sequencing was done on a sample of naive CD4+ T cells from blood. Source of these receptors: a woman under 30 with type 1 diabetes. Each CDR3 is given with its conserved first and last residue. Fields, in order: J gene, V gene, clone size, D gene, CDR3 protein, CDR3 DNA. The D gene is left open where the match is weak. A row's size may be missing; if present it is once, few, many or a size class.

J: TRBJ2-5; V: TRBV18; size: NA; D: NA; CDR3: CASSPLETQYF; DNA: TGTGCCAGCTCACCCCTTGAGACCCAGTACTTC
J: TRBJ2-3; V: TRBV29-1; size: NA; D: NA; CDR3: CSVDRDTDTQYF; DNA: TGCAGCGTTGACAGGGACACAGATACGCAGTATTTT
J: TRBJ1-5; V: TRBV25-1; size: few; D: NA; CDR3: CATSPGNSNQPQHF; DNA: TGTGCCACCTCCCCGGGGAATAGCAATCAGCCCCAGCATTTT
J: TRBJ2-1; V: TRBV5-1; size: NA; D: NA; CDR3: CASTTFPSRDNEQFF; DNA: TGCGCCAGCACCACCTTCCCGTCCCGGGACAATGAGCAGTTCTTC
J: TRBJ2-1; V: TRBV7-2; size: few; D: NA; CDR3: CASSFSEEGLPFF; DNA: TGTGCCAGCAGCTTCTCAGAGGAGGGGCTGCCGTTCTTC
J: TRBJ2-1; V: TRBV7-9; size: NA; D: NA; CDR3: CASSPDRLNYNEQFF; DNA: TGTGCCAGCAGCCCGGACAGATTGAACTACAATGAGCAGTTCTTC
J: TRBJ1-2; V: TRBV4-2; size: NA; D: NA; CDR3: CASSQEWRGSNYGYTF; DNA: TGTGCCAGCAGCCAAGAGTGGCGGGGAAGTAACTATGGCTACACCTTC
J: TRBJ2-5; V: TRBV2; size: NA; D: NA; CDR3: CASSEARWPVIQETQYF; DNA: TGTGCCAGCAGTGAAGCCAGGTGGCCCGTGATCCAAGAGACCCAGTACTTC
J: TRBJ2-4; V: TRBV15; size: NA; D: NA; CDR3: CATSRGDLWTGEGLAKNIQYF; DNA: TGTGCCACCAGCAGGGGAGACCTATGGACGGGAGAGGGGTTAGCCAAAAACATTCAGTACTTC
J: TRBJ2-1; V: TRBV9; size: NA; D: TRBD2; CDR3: CASSVRTSGSYNEQFF; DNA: TGTGCCAGCAGCGTGAGGACTAGCGGGAGCTACAATGAGCAGTTCTTC
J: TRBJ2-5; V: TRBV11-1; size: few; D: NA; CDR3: CASSSRGQETQYF; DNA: TGTGCCAGCAGCTCCCGGGGCCAAGAGACCCAGTACTTC
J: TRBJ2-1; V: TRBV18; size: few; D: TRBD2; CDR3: CASSLLAGVGNEQFF; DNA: TGTGCCAGCTCACTACTAGCGGGGGTTGGCAATGAGCAGTTCTTC
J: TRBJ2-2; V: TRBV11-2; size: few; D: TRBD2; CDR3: CASSLVAGGPGELFF; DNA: TGTGCCAGCAGCTTGGTAGCGGGAGGGCCCGGGGAGCTGTTTTTT
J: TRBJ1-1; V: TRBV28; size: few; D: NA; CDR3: CASSLSNTEAFF; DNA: TGTGCCAGCAGTTTATCAAACACTGAAGCTTTCTTT
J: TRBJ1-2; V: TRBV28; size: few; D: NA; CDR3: CASSSPGGSLWTYGYTF; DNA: TGTGCCAGCAGTTCCCCGGGGGGCAGCCTATGGACCTATGGCTACACCTTC
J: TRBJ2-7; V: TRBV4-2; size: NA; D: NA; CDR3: CASSQDGTPSYEQYF; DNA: TGTGCCAGCAGCCAAGACGGGACACCCTCCTACGAGCAGTACTTC
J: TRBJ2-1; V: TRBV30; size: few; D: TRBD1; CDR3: CAWIGGGQGNNEQFF; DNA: TGTGCCTGGATTGGTGGGGGACAGGGGAACAATGAGCAGTTCTTC
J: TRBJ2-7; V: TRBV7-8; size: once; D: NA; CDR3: CASSHTRGEQYF; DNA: TGTGCCAGCAGCCATACTAGAGGCGAGCAGTACTTC
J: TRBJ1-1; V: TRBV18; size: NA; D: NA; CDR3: CASSPMGGTEAFF; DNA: TGTGCCAGCTCACCCATGGGGGGCACTGAAGCTTTCTTT
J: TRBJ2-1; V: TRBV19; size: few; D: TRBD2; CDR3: CASSRLAGEVYNEQFF; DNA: TGTGCCAGCAGCCGACTAGCGGGAGAGGTGTACAATGAGCAGTTCTTC
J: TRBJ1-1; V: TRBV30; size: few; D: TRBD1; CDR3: CAWSVTGAAEGAFF; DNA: TGTGCCTGGAGTGTGACAGGGGCCGCCGAGGGAGCTTTCTTT
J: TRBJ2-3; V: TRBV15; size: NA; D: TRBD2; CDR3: CATSRVLAGGLDTQYF; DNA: TGTGCCACCAGCAGAGTACTAGCGGGAGGGTTGGATACGCAGTATTTT
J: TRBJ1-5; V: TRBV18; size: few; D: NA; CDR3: CASSPEGAGNQPQHF; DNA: TGTGCCAGCTCACCAGAAGGGGCAGGCAATCAGCCCCAGCATTTT
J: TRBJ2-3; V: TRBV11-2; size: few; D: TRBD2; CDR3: CASSMSGLGRTDTQYF; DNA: TGTGCCAGCAGCATGTCGGGACTAGGGCGCACGGATACGCAGTATTTT
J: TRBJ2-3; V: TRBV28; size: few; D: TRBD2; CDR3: CASSSPASGSTDTQYF; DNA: TGTGCCAGCAGTTCCCCGGCTAGCGGCAGCACAGATACGCAGTATTTT
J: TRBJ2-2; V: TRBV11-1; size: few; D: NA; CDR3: CASSLLRGWNTGELFF; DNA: TGTGCCAGCAGCTTGCTCAGGGGATGGAACACCGGGGAGCTGTTTTTT
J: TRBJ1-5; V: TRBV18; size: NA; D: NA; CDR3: CASSPRLVSGFGSNQPQHF; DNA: TGTGCCAGCTCACCACGTTTGGTCTCCGGGTTCGGTAGCAATCAGCCCCAGCATTTT
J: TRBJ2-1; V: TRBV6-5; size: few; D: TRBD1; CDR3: CASSSRTGDEQFF; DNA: TGTGCCAGCAGTTCCCGGACAGGGGATGAGCAGTTCTTC
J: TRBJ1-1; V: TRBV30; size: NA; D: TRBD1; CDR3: CAWRWDRINTEAFF; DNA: TGTGCCTGGAGATGGGACAGAATTAACACTGAAGCTTTCTTT
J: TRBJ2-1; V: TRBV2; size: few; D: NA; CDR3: CASREQGYEQFF; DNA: TGTGCCAGCAGGGAGCAGGGTTATGAGCAGTTCTTC
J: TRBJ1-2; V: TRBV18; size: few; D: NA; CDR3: CASSPGASANYGYTF; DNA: TGTGCCAGCTCACCAGGGGCCAGTGCTAACTATGGCTACACCTTC
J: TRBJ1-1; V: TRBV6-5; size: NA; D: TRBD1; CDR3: CASSLTGGRKAAFF; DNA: TGTGCCAGCAGCCTGACAGGGGGCCGCAAGGCAGCTTTCTTT
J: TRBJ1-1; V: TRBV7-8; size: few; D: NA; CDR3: CASSLTLNTEAFF; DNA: TGTGCCAGCAGCCTGACACTTAACACTGAAGCTTTCTTT
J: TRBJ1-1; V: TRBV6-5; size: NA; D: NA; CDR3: CASSPGTMNTEAFF; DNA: TGTGCCAGCAGTCCCGGGACAATGAACACTGAAGCTTTCTTT
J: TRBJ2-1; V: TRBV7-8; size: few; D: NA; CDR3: CASSSMGGSYNEQFF; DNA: TGTGCCAGCAGCTCCATGGGGGGATCCTACAATGAGCAGTTCTTC
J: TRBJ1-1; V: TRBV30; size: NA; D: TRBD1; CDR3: CAWGTGAKGGFSTEAFF; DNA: TGTGCCTGGGGGACAGGGGCAAAAGGGGGGTTTAGCACTGAAGCTTTCTTT
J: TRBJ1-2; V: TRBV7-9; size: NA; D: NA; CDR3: CASSLDTGYGYTF; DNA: TGTGCCAGCAGCTTAGATACAGGCTATGGCTACACCTTC
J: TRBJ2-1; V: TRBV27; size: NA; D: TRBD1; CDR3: CASTHLPGTGDSDEQFF; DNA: TGTGCCAGCACCCATCTCCCCGGGACAGGGGACTCCGATGAGCAGTTCTTC
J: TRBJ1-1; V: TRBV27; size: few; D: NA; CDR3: CASSFLTQGGTEAFF; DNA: TGTGCCAGCAGTTTCCTTACACAGGGTGGGACTGAAGCTTTCTTT
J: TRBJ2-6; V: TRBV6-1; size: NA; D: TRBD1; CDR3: CATSRGPGANVLTF; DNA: TGTGCCACCTCGAGGGGGCCTGGGGCCAACGTCCTGACTTTC
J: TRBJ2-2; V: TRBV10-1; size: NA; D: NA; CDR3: CASSESRGVKGTGELFF; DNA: TGCGCCAGCAGTGAGTCGAGAGGAGTGAAGGGGACCGGGGAGCTGTTTTTT
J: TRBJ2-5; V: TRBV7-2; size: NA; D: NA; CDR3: CASSLWSPELGTQYF; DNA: TGTGCCAGCAGCTTGTGGTCTCCGGAGCTGGGGACCCAGTACTTC
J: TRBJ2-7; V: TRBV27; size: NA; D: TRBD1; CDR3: CASSLYGTGRDEQYF; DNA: TGTGCCAGCAGTTTATACGGGACAGGACGGGACGAGCAGTACTTC
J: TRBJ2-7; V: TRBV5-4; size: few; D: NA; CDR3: CASSSTGISAYEQYF; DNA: TGTGCCAGCAGCTCTACAGGGATTAGTGCCTACGAGCAGTACTTC
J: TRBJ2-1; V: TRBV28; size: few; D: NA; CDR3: CASSLLLADFYNEQFF; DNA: TGTGCCAGCAGTTTACTCCTCGCGGACTTTTACAATGAGCAGTTCTTC
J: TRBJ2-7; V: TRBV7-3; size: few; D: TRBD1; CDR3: CASSPGQGAYEQYF; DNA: TGTGCCAGCAGCCCTGGACAGGGGGCCTACGAGCAGTACTTC
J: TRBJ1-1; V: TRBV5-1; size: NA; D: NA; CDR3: CASSLAGQGNTEAFF; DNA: TGCGCCAGCAGCTTGGCCGGTCAGGGGAACACTGAAGCTTTCTTT
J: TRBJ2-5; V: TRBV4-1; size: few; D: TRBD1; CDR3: CASSPGTGGAQETQYF; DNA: TGCGCCAGCAGCCCCGGGACAGGGGGGGCCCAAGAGACCCAGTACTTC
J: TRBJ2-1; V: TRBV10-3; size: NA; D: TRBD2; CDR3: CAIKGLAGGNEQFF; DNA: TGTGCCATCAAAGGACTAGCGGGCGGGAATGAGCAGTTCTTC
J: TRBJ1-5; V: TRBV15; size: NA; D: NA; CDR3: CATGAGYNQPQHF; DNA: TGTGCCACCGGGGCCGGGTATAATCAGCCCCAGCATTTT
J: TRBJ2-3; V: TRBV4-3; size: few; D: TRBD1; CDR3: CASSQQQGAGTDTQYF; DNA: TGCGCCAGCAGCCAACAACAGGGGGCTGGCACAGATACGCAGTATTTT
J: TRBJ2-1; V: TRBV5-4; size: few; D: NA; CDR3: CASSPSVAVPNNEQFF; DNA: TGTGCCAGCAGCCCTAGTGTAGCGGTGCCTAACAATGAGCAGTTCTTC